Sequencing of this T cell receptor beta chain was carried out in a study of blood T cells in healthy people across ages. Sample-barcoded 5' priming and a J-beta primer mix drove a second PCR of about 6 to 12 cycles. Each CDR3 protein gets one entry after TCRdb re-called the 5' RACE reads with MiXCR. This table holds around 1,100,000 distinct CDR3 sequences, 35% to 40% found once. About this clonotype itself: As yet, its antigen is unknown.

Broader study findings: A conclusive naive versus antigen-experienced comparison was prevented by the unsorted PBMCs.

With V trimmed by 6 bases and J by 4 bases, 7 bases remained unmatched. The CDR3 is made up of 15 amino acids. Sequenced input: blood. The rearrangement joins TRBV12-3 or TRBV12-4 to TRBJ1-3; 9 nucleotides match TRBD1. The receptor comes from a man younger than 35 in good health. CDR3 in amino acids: CASSPGQGMGNTIYF. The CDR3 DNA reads TGTGCCAGCAGCCCCGGACAGGGGATGGGAAACACCATATATTTT.